A selection of T cell receptor beta chains follows, all from one sample in a study of T-cell reconstitution after alpha-beta-depleted transplantation in children. Using its own MiXCR run on the PCR reads, TCRdb lists one record per CDR3 protein. This sample has 900,000 or so distinct CDR3 sequences; 15% to 20% occur once, and the top ten carry just under 5%. Sequencing was performed on PBMCs, mostly from graft donor cells, taken 360 days after TCRalphabeta/CD19-depleted stem cell transplant. Receptor source: a male patient aged 10 to 17 who had a stem cell transplant for acute lymphoblastic leukemia, so the T cells may come from the graft donor. Both conserved end residues are part of each CDR3. D genes are given only for firm matches. Some rows mark clone size as missing; the rest say once, few, many or name a class of expanded clone.

d_gene	abundance	v_gene	j_gene	CDR3nt	CDR3aa
NA	few	TRBV14	TRBJ1-1	TGTGCCAGCAGCCAACAAGCGAACACTGAAGCTTTCTTT	CASSQQANTEAFF
NA	few	TRBV20-1	TRBJ2-1	TGCAGTGCTAGTTGGCTAGCGCTTTACAATGAGCAGTTCTTC	CSASWLALYNEQFF
NA	NA	TRBV15	TRBJ2-7	TGTGCCACCAGCGCTACGACCCAAAAGTCCTACGAGCAGTACTTC	CATSATTQKSYEQYF
TRBD2	NA	TRBV7-9	TRBJ2-1	TGTGCCAGCAGCTTGAGTTGGGGACTAGCGGGAATCGGTGAGCAGTTCTTC	CASSLSWGLAGIGEQFF
NA	NA	TRBV4-1	TRBJ2-7	TGCGCCAGCAGCCAAGTACTCGTTCTGAGGTTTGGCGAGCAGTACTTC	CASSQVLVLRFGEQYF
TRBD2	few	TRBV2	TRBJ2-5	TGTGCCAGCAGTGAACCTTCTAGCGGGCTACCTCGGGAGACCCAGTACTTC	CASSEPSSGLPRETQYF
TRBD2	few	TRBV5-1	TRBJ2-1	TGCGCCAGCAGCGGGAGGGGACTAGCGGGAAACAATGAGCAGTTCTTC	CASSGRGLAGNNEQFF
TRBD2	few	TRBV19	TRBJ2-7	TGTGCCAGTAGTTTCCGGACTAGCGACTACGAGCAGTACTTC	CASSFRTSDYEQYF
NA	NA	TRBV7-2	TRBJ2-3	TGTGCCACCAGCGTGGGGGTGGGCACAGATACGCAGTATTTT	CATSVGVGTDTQYF
TRBD1	few	TRBV5-1	TRBJ1-4	TGCGCCAGCAGCAAGGGGGCGACTAATGAAAAACTGTTTTTT	CASSKGATNEKLFF
NA	few	TRBV7-9	TRBJ1-1	TGTGCCAGCAGCCCGGGGCTGGGGCAGAACACTGAAGCTTTCTTT	CASSPGLGQNTEAFF
TRBD1	few	TRBV19	TRBJ2-1	TGTGCCAGTAGTGCCGGACAGGGAGTCGAGCAGTTCTTC	CASSAGQGVEQFF
NA	few	TRBV10-2	TRBJ2-2	TGCGCCAGTATCGGGACTTCTAACACCGGGGAGCTGTTTTTT	CASIGTSNTGELFF
TRBD2	NA	TRBV20-1	TRBJ2-7	TGCAGTGCTAGTCCGCTAGCGGGAGGTTCCTACGAGCAGTACTTC	CSASPLAGGSYEQYF
TRBD2	NA	TRBV18	TRBJ2-5	TGTGCCAGCTCACCGGGACTAGCGGGAGAGTCGGAGACCCAGTACTTC	CASSPGLAGESETQYF
NA	many	TRBV12-3/TRBV12-4	TRBJ1-1	TGTGCCAGCAGCTTACGGGGCACTGAAGCTTTCTTT	CASSLRGTEAFF
NA	many	TRBV9	TRBJ2-1	TGTGCCAGCAGCGCCCGGGATTCCGGGACCACCTCCTACAATGAGCAGTTCTTC	CASSARDSGTTSYNEQFF
TRBD2	few	TRBV9	TRBJ2-1	TGTGCCAGCAGCGTAGAGGGACTGGGCGGGAGGGGCGATGAGCAGTTCTTC	CASSVEGLGGRGDEQFF
TRBD2	many	TRBV9	TRBJ2-1	TGTGCCAGCAGCCCTTTTCTAGCGGGTGCATACAATGAGCAGTTCTTC	CASSPFLAGAYNEQFF
TRBD1	few	TRBV20-1	TRBJ2-7	TGCAGTGCCCTCCGGACAGGCCTTACCTACGAGCAGTACTTC	CSALRTGLTYEQYF
NA	few	TRBV4-2	TRBJ2-7	TGTGCCAGCAGCCAAGATAGCTACGGAGGCTCCTACGAGCAGTACTTC	CASSQDSYGGSYEQYF
NA	few	TRBV5-6	TRBJ2-7	TGTGCCAGCAGCCTTCTACAGGGTGAGCAGTACTTC	CASSLLQGEQYF
NA	many	TRBV5-1	TRBJ2-7	TGCGCCAGCAGCTTGGTACAAGCATCCTACGAGCAGTACTTC	CASSLVQASYEQYF
NA	NA	TRBV28	TRBJ2-2	TGTGCCAGGGGCACGGGGCTCAACTCCTGGGAGCTGTTTTTT	CARGTGLNSWELFF
NA	few	TRBV5-1	TRBJ2-5	TGCGCCAGCAGCCCGGATGGGGGTCCAGCGGGAGAGACCCAGTACTTC	CASSPDGGPAGETQYF
NA	NA	TRBV11-1	TRBJ2-7	TGTGCCAGCAGCTTAAACTTTTTACAGGGAAGTCAGAGCTCCTACGAGCAGTACTTC	CASSLNFLQGSQSSYEQYF
NA	NA	TRBV5-1	TRBJ2-3	TGCGCCAGCAGCTCATTTGAAGTTGGACTTTCTCCAAGCACAGATACGCAGTATTTT	CASSSFEVGLSPSTDTQYF
NA	few	TRBV6-1	TRBJ2-7	TGTGCCAGCAGAAGACTGTACTCCTACGAGCAGTACTTC	CASRRLYSYEQYF
TRBD1	many	TRBV18	TRBJ2-7	TGTGCCAGCAGCGACAGGGAATCGTCCTACGAGCAGTACTTC	CASSDRESSYEQYF
TRBD2	NA	TRBV15	TRBJ2-2	TGTGCCACCAGCCCGCGACCCGGGACTAGGGGTACCGGGGAGCTGTTTTTT	CATSPRPGTRGTGELFF
NA	NA	TRBV11-2	TRBJ2-3	TGTGCCAGCAGCCAGGTGAGGATCGGAGTTTCCACAGATACGCAGTATTTT	CASSQVRIGVSTDTQYF
NA	few	TRBV2	TRBJ2-2	TGTGCCAGCAGGCCAACAGGGTGGGAGACCGGGGAGCTGTTTTTT	CASRPTGWETGELFF
NA	NA	TRBV6-1	TRBJ1-5	TGTGCCAGCAGTGAAAAGCGAATAACGGGCAATCAGCCCCAGCATTTT	CASSEKRITGNQPQHF
TRBD2	many	TRBV12-3/TRBV12-4	TRBJ2-2	TGTGCCAGCAGTTTAGGGGGGGGTAGGGAGCTGTTTTTT	CASSLGGGRELFF
NA	NA	TRBV7-9	TRBJ1-5	TGTGCCAGCAGCTTTAACGGGATTCAGCCCCAGCATTTT	CASSFNGIQPQHF
TRBD1	few	TRBV20-1	TRBJ2-3	TGCAGTGCTAGAGGACAGGGGACAGATACGCAGTATTTT	CSARGQGTDTQYF
NA	NA	TRBV5-1	TRBJ2-5	TGCGCCAGCAACGTTCGGTGGCGGGAGACCCAGTACTTC	CASNVRWRETQYF
TRBD2	NA	TRBV25-1	TRBJ2-1	TGTGCCAGCAGTGAATTAGGACTAGCGGGAGCCTACAATGAGCAGTTCTTC	CASSELGLAGAYNEQFF
TRBD1	many	TRBV20-1	TRBJ1-3	TGCAGTGCTAGCCGGACAGGGAGAGTGTTAACTGGAAACACCATATATTTT	CSASRTGRVLTGNTIYF
NA	few	TRBV9	TRBJ2-1	TGTGCCAGCAGCGTACGCTTAGTAGACAGGAGCTCCTACAATGAGCAGTTCTTC	CASSVRLVDRSSYNEQFF
NA	few	TRBV7-8	TRBJ2-7	TGTGCCAGCAGCTTTTCTTGGGAGCTTGGTGAGCAGTACTTC	CASSFSWELGEQYF
TRBD1	few	TRBV12-3/TRBV12-4	TRBJ2-7	TGTGCCAGCAGTTCAACAGGGGCGCCTTTTCCCTACGAGCAGTACTTC	CASSSTGAPFPYEQYF
NA	NA	TRBV5-1	TRBJ2-3	TGCGCCAGCAGCCCAGTCACGGTGGAGATTGGAGATACGCAGTATTTT	CASSPVTVEIGDTQYF
TRBD1	few	TRBV18	TRBJ2-7	TGTGCCAGCTCACCATCGAGTCTAGGGGACAGAGCCTCCGAGCAGTACTTC	CASSPSSLGDRASEQYF
NA	many	TRBV25-1	TRBJ2-1	TGTGCCAGCAGTACGAGGACAGTACACAATGAGCAGTTCTTC	CASSTRTVHNEQFF
TRBD1	NA	TRBV13	TRBJ1-2	TGTGCCAGCAGCAGACAGGGGGCCGGTGGCTACACCTTC	CASSRQGAGGYTF
TRBD2	NA	TRBV9	TRBJ2-7	TGTGCCAGCAGCGTTATGCCTAGCGGGAGCGGGGAGCAGTACTTC	CASSVMPSGSGEQYF
NA	few	TRBV7-3	TRBJ2-2	TGTGCCAGCACCCGGGACGGATACGGGGAGCTGTTTTTT	CASTRDGYGELFF
NA	few	TRBV4-2	TRBJ2-5	TGTGCCAGCAGCCGGGGCGCGGACACCCAAGAGACCCAGTACTTC	CASSRGADTQETQYF
NA	few	TRBV6-1	TRBJ1-5	TGTGCCAGCAGGGGCCTGAGCAATCAGCCCCAGCATTTT	CASRGLSNQPQHF
NA	few	TRBV10-3	TRBJ1-5	TGTGCCATCAGTGAGGTGGGGGGCCGTCAGCCCCAGCATTTT	CAISEVGGRQPQHF
NA	NA	TRBV27	TRBJ1-5	TGTGCCAGCACCTCGAGGGGTACGGTAGATCAGCCCCAGCATTTT	CASTSRGTVDQPQHF
TRBD2	many	TRBV11-2	TRBJ2-5	TGTGCCAGCAGCTTAGAAGGGACTAGCGGGAGAATGGGGACCCAGTACTTC	CASSLEGTSGRMGTQYF
NA	few	TRBV12-3/TRBV12-4	TRBJ2-7	TGTGCCAGCACTCCCAACGGGGTTTTGTACGAGCAGTACTTC	CASTPNGVLYEQYF
TRBD2	NA	TRBV9	TRBJ2-7	TGTGCCAGCAGCGTACTTAGCCGGACTAGCGGGGTCCCCAGCTCCTACGAGCAGTACTTC	CASSVLSRTSGVPSSYEQYF